Below are 12 T cell receptor beta chains sequenced from a single sample in a study of blood T cells in healthy people across ages. A second 7 to 11 cycle PCR used barcoded and J-beta primers. MiXCR, run by TCRdb on the 5' RACE reads, gives a single entry per CDR3 protein. The data contain 500,000 to 550,000 distinct CDR3 sequences, less than 25% of them seen just once; the ten biggest clones take up 8.7%. The data also belong to a second study, concerning T cells of mothers and their children.

The sequencing input was blood. The receptor set was obtained from a boy between 10 and 17 years old in good health.

This clonotype was seen a few times. The chain is built from TRBV11-1 and TRBJ1-1, with D hard to call. V was shortened by 5 bases and J by 6 bases, with 16 bases between the two germline ends. CDR1 and CDR2 from the germline V gene are SGHAT and FQDESV (reference sequence). This CDR3 has 14 residues. CDR3 amino acids: CASSPPEAVAEAFF. The CDR3 nucleotides read TGTGCCAGCAGCCCCCCCGAGGCGGTCGCTGAAGCTTTCTTT.

This clonotype has only a few counts. CDR3 in DNA: TGTGCCAGCAGCCCCTACCTTAGCGGGAAGAGCTCCTACGAGCAGTACTTC. This gives the protein CASSPYLSGKSSYEQYF. This chain joins TRBV4-2 and TRBJ2-7; 8 bases are a match to TRBD2. The CDR3 consists of 17 residues. Trimming took 4 bases from V and 0 from J; bases not matched to a gene: 11. Germline V CDR1 and CDR2: LGHNA, YNFKEQ.

The gene calls are TRBV5-1 and TRBJ2-5; D perhaps matches TRBD1 (6 bases). Germline V lookup: CDR1 SGHRS, CDR2 YFSETQ. This CDR3 has 15 amino acids. Deletions cut 3 bases from V and 5 bases from J, with 17 bases between. The DNA for the CDR3 is TGCGCCAGCAGCTCTGACACAGGGCCTCAGGAGACCCAGTACTTC. Its protein is CASSSDTGPQETQYF.

The V gene is TRBV5-5, the J gene TRBJ1-2, with 7 nucleotides matching TRBD1. Germline loops: CDR1 SGHKS, CDR2 YYEKEE (reference sequence). Unmatched junction bases numbered 6, after V lost 0 bases and J lost 7 bases. CDR3 length equals 14 residues. Written as DNA, the CDR3 is TGTGCCAGCAGCTTGGAGACAGGGATGGGTGGCTACACCTTC. It encodes CASSLETGMGGYTF. Together with reference TRBV5-5 and TRBJ1-2, the CDR3 gives the full variable domain: DAGVTQSPTHLIKTRGQQVTLRCSPISGHKSVSWYQQVLGQGPQFIFQYYEKEERGRGNFPDRFSARQFPNYSSELNVNALLLGDSALYLCASSLETGMGGYTFGSGTRLTVV.

The rearrangement links TRBV12-3 or TRBV12-4 to TRBJ2-5, with D unresolved. V was pared by 7 bases and J by 5 bases, with 8 bases between. The CDR3 covers 11 residues. The CDR3 bases are TGTGCCAGCACCTCGGAGGAGACCCAGTACTTC. Protein sequence: CASTSEETQYF.

This clonotype turned up a few times. The genes are TRBV4-3 and TRBJ2-7; TRBD1 agrees at 7 bases. V was clipped by 1 base and J by 0 bases; unmatched bases: 3. CDR3 length: 15 amino acids. Germline values: CDR1 LGHNA, CDR2 YSLEER. The CDR3 reads CASSQGRDSSYEQYF. For the CDR3, the DNA is TGCGCCAGCAGCCAAGGCCGGGACAGCTCCTACGAGCAGTACTTC.

The rearrangement uses TRBV7-2 and TRBJ1-4, with 9 bases aligning to TRBD1. The CDR3 has 15 residues. The V and J ends lost 4 bases and 8 bases, in that order; junction bases with no gene match: 8. Germline CDR1 SGHTA, CDR2 FQGNSA. CDR3 sequence (DNA): TGTGCCAGCAGCTCGTACAGGGGGCGCTGGGAAAAACTGTTTTTT. This encodes CASSSYRGRWEKLFF.

CDR3 nucleotides: TGCGCCAGCAGCCTATCAGGGGGGGCCGGATTCCAAGAGACCCAGTACTTC. Translated, it gives CASSLSGGAGFQETQYF. This chain uses TRBV4-3 with TRBJ2-5; D may correspond to TRBD1 or TRBD2 (7 bases each). This CDR3 is built from 17 residues. Germline V gene lookup returns CDR1 LGHNA and CDR2 YSLEER. V lost 4 bases and J lost 1, with 19 bases in between.

This rearrangement joins TRBV6-5 to TRBJ1-5; D unresolved. There are 14 residues in the CDR3. Trimming took off 2 bases at V and 2 bases at J, with 7 bases between the two ends. Germline CDR1 MNHEY, CDR2 SVGAGI. CDR3 loop: CASSYGLGNQPQHF. CDR3 DNA sequence: TGTGCCAGCAGTTACGGGTTAGGCAATCAGCCCCAGCATTTT.

A remark on this clonotype: With a much larger clone just one base away, this may be a read error. The V gene is TRBV4-3, the J gene TRBJ2-3; 8 bases are shared with TRBD2. The CDR3 contains 16 residues. Germline V gives CDR1 LGHNA, CDR2 YSLEER. This CDR3 is CAGSQEYGGATDTQYF. The DNA for the CDR3 is TGCGCCGGCAGCCAAGAATACGGGGGGGCCACAGATACGCAGTATTTT.

The chain recombines TRBV20-1 with TRBJ2-7, with 10 positions matching TRBD2. Germline CDR1 and CDR2: DFQATT and SNEGSKA (reference sequence). V was pared by 7 bases and J by 3 bases, with 12 bases of the junction left unmatched. This CDR3 region has 15 residues. CDR3 sequence (DNA): TGCAGTGTTTTAGCGGGGGGCCAAACTTTCTACGAGCAGTACTTC. Amino acid sequence: CSVLAGGQTFYEQYF.

The chain joins TRBV12-3 or TRBV12-4 to TRBJ2-3; 7 nucleotides line up with TRBD2. The J segment lost 8 bases and the V segment lost 1 base, leaving 15 bases of the junction unmatched. CDR3 length: 17 amino acids. CDR3 loop: CASSLVGVGQRGVTQYF. The CDR3 DNA reads TGTGCCAGCAGTTTAGTAGGGGTCGGGCAGCGGGGAGTTACGCAGTATTTT.